Listed below are T cell receptor beta chains from one sample, sequenced in a study of blood T cell repertoires in COVID-19. Produced via immunoSEQ multiplex PCR; TCRdb's table is partial and in-frame only. In the table there are under 250,000 clones, roughly 85% of which are singletons. The material sequenced was peripheral blood. The receptors shown here come from a man between 45 and 60 years old with COVID-19, enrolled during active disease. Each CDR3 is given without its conserved first and last residue. Clone size, where shown, is once, few, many, or a class for clones that have expanded.

>TRBV28|12|-
ASRPTPSGSGYT
>TRBV19|14|-
ASSNYVEGLNQPQH
>TRBV10-3|11|-
AMGQGGRDGYT
>TRBV19|13|-
ASSIAGTSGYEQY
>TRBV19|11|many
ASSAQANTEAF
>TRBV6-5|12|-
ASNLDRGRSPLH
>TRBV10-3|11|-
AISEFQGYEQY
>TRBV29-1|12|-
SVVLFGGGTEAF
>TRBV7-9|9|-
ALAGDTEAF
>TRBV9|16|once
ASSPRPHTGGPYNEQF
>TRBV18|13|-
ASSLRGGYNQPQH
>TRBV10-2|11|-
ASREGHLNEQF
>TRBV5-1|13|-
ASSLGGSYNSPLH
>TRBV11-3|14|-
ASSLASGAGANVLT
>TRBV5-4|11|-
ASSLDRNYGYT
>TRBV2|12|-
ASRDNRVWYGYT
>TRBV5-1|14|-
ASSLEETGSRNEQF
>TRBV27|13|-
ASRHGQGAFYEQY
>TRBV7-9|12|-
ASSPEGYTGELF
>TRBV29-1|11|-
SVDGESLYGYT
>TRBV30|11|-
AWSVSQNSPLH
>TRBV5-1|12|-
ASTKSPGGLEAF
>TRBV5-1|10|-
ASSFTGDGYT
>TRBV25-1|12|-
ASSLNRDREKLF
>TRBV7-2|12|-
ASSVQGHGNTIY
>TRBV3-1/TRBV3-2|11|few
ASSPQGTTEAF
>TRBV5-6|14|-
ASSLIDRRQNTEAF
>TRBV3-1/TRBV3-2|13|-
ASSQDLRGPYEQY
>TRBV11-2|12|-
ASKDQGYNSPLH
>TRBV6-2/TRBV6-3|14|-
ASSYSVTGRYYGYT
>TRBV6-5|13|-
ASSLSTGFTGELF
>TRBV4-3|12|-
ASSQDRANQPQH
>TRBV3-1/TRBV3-2|10|-
ASSQGGRDQY
>TRBV5-1|14|-
ASSLADRQDTDTQY
>TRBV6-5|12|-
ASSNRGANSPLH
>TRBV5-6|12|once
ASTDPAAHYGYT
>TRBV18|12|-
ASSGTGSPSPLH
>TRBV4-2|12|-
ASSQGQVNTEAF
>TRBV19|12|-
ASTSTGMNTEAF
>TRBV4-1|12|few
ASRQDRVSSPLH
>TRBV7-3|13|-
ASSLTGQGAYEQY
>TRBV5-1|14|-
ASSSGLAGLRSEQF
>TRBV4-3|13|-
ASSQSAGRNTEAF
>TRBV2|14|-
ASSGPGGPNTGELF
>TRBV5-1|11|few
ASSLTPTYEQY
>TRBV7-3|11|-
ASSLNLHNEQF
>TRBV24-1|11|-
ATSPAGYNEQF